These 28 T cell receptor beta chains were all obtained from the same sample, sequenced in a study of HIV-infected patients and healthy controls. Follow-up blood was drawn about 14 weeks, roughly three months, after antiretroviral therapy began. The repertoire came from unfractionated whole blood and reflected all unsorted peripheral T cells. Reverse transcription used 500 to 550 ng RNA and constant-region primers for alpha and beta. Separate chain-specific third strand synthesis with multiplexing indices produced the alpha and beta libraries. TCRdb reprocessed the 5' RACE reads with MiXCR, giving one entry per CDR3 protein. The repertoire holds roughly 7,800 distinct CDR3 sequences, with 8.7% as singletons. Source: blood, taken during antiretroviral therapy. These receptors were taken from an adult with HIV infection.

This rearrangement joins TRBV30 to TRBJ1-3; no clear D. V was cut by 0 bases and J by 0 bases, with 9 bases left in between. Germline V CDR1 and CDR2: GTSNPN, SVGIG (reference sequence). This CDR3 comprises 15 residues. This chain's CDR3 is CAWSVTAVSGNTIYF. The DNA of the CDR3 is TGTGCCTGGAGTGTCACGGCCGTCTCTGGAAACACCATATATTTT.

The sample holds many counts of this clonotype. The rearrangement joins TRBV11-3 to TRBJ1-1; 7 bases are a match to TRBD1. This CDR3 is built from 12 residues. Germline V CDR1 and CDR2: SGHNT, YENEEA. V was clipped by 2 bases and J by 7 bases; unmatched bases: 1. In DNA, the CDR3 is TGTGCCAGCAGCTTAAACAGGGGTGAAGCTTTCTTT. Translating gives CASSLNRGEAFF.

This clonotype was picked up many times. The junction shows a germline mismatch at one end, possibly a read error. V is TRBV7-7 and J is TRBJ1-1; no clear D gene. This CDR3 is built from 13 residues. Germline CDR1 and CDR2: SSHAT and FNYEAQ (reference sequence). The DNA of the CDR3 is TGTGCTAGCAGCTTAGACACGAACACTGAAGCTTTCTTT. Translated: CASSLDTNTEAFF.

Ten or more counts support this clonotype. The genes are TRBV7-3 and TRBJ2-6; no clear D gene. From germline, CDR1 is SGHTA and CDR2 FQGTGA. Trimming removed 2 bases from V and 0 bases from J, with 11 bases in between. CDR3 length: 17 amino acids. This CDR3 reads CASSLPLETSGANVLTF. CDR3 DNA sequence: TGTGCCAGCAGCTTACCCCTGGAAACCTCTGGGGCCAACGTCCTGACTTTC.

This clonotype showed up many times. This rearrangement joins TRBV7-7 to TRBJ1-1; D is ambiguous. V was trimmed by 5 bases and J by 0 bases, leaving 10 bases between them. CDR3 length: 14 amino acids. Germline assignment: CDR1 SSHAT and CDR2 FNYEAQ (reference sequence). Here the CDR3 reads CASSPNQLNTEAFF. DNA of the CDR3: TGTGCCAGCAGCCCGAACCAATTGAACACTGAAGCTTTCTTT.

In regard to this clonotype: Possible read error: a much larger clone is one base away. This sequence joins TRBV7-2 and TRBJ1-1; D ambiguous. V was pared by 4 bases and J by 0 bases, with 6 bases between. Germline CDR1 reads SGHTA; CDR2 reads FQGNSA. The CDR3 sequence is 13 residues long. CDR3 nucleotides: TGTGCCAGCAGCTCTGGAATGAACACTGAAGCTTTCTTT. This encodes CASSSGMNTEAFF. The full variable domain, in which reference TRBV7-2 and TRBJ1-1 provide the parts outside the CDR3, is GAGVSQSPSNKVTEKGKDVELRCDPISGHTALYWYRQSLGQGLEFLIYFQGNSAPDKSGLPSDRFSAERTGGSVSTLTIQRTQQEDSAVYLCASSSGMNTEAFFGQGTRLTVV.

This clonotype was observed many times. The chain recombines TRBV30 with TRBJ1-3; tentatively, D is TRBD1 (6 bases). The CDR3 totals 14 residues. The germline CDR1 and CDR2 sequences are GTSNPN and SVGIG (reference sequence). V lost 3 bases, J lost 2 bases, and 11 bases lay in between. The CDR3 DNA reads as TGTGCCTGGAGGGAACAGGGCACTGGAAACACCATATATTTT. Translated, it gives CAWREQGTGNTIYF.

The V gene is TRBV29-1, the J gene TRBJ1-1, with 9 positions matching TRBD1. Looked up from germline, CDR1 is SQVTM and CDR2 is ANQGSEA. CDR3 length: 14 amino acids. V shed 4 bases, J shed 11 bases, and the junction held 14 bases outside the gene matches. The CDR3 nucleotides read TGCAGCGTTGGGAAAACAGGGGGCTCACTGGAGGCTTTCTTT. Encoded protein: CSVGKTGGSLEAFF.

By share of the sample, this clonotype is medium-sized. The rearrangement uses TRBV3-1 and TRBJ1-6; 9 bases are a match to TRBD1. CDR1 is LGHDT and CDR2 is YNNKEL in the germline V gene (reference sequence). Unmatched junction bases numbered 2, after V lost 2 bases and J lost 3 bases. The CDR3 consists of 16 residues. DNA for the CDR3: TGTGCCAGCAGCCAAAGGGGACAGGGCTATAATTCACCCCTCCACTTT. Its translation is CASSQRGQGYNSPLHF. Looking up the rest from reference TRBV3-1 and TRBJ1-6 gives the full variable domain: DTAVSQTPKYLVTQMGNDKSIKCEQNLGHDTMYWYKQDSKKFLKIMFSYNNKELIINETVPNRFSPKSPDKAHLNLHINSLELGDSAVYFCASSQRGQGYNSPLHFGNGTRLTVT.

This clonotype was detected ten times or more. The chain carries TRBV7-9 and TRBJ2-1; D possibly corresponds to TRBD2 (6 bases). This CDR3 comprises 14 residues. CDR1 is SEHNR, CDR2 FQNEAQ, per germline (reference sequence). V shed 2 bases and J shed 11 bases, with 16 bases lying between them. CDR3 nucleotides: TGTGCCAGCAGCTTAAATCCCGGGGGACTTCAGCAGTTCTTC. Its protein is CASSLNPGGLQQFF.

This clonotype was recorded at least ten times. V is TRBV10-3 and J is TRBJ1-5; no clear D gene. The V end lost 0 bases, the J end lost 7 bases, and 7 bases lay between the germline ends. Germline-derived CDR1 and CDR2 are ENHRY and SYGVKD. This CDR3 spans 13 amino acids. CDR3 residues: CAISESRRQPQHF. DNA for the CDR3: TGTGCCATCAGTGAGTCGAGGAGGCAGCCCCAGCATTTT.

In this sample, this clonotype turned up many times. CDR3 sequence (DNA): TGCAGCGTTGAATCTGGAGAGTCGTATGGCTACACCTTC. Its translation is CSVESGESYGYTF. The V call is TRBV29-1, the J call TRBJ1-2; the D is unclear. V lost 2 bases to trimming and J lost 5 bases, with 12 bases between them. Germline-derived CDR1 and CDR2 are SQVTM and ANQGSEA. The CDR3 totals 13 residues. The complete variable domain, with remaining parts taken from reference TRBV29-1 and TRBJ1-2, reads SAVISQKPSRDICQRGTSLTIQCQVDSQVTMMFWYRQQPGQSLTLIATANQGSEATYESGFVIDKFPISRPNLTFSTLTVSNMSPEDSSIYLCSVESGESYGYTFGSGTRLTVV.

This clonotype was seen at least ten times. The CDR3 reads CATHDTTNEKLFF. The CDR3 nucleotides read TGTGCCACTCACGACACGACTAATGAAAAACTGTTTTTT. This chain joins TRBV6-6 and TRBJ1-4; unclear D gene. V was pared by 10 bases and J by 2 bases, with 11 bases between. Germline lookup yields CDR1 MNHNY and CDR2 SVGAGI (reference sequence). The CDR3 contains 13 residues.

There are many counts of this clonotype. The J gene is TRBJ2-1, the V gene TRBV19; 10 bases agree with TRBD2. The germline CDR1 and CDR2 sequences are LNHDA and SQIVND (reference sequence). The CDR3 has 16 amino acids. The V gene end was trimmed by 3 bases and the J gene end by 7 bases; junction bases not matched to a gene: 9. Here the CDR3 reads CASSIPRLAGPNEQFF. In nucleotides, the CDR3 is TGTGCCAGTAGTATTCCCAGACTAGCGGGCCCGAATGAGCAGTTCTTC.

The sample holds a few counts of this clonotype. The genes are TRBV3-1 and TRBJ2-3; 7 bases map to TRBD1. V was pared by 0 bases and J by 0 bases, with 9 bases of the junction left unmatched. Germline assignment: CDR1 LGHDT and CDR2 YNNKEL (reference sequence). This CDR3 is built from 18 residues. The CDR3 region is CASSQDLIGGGSTDTQYF. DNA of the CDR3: TGTGCCAGCAGCCAAGACTTGATAGGGGGCGGAAGCACAGATACGCAGTATTTT.

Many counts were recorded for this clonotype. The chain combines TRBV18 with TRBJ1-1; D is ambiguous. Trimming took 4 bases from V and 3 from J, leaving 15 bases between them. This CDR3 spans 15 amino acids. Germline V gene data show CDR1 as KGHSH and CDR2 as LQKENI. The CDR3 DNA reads TGTGCCAGCTCACGGGTTTTGGGCGCGGACACTGAAGCTTTCTTT. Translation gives CASSRVLGADTEAFF.

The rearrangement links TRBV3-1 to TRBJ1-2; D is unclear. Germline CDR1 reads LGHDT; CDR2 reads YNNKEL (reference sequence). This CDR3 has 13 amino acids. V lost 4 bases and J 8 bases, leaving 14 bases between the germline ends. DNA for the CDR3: TGTGCCAGCAGCCCCTACTCGAACCAGGGCTACACCTTC. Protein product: CASSPYSNQGYTF.

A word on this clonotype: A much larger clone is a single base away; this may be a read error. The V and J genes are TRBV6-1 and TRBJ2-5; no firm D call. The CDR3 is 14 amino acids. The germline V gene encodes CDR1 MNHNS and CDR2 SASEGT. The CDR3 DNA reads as TGTGACAGCACCTGGATCGGCTACCAAGAGACCCAGTACTTC. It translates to CDSTWIGYQETQYF.

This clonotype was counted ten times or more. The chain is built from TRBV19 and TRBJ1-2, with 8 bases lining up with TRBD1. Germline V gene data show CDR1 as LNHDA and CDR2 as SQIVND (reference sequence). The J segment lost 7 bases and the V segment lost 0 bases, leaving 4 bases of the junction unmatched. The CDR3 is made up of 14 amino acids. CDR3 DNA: TGTGCCAGTAGTATAGAAGCAGGGGGCGTTGGCTACACCTTC. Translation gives CASSIEAGGVGYTF.

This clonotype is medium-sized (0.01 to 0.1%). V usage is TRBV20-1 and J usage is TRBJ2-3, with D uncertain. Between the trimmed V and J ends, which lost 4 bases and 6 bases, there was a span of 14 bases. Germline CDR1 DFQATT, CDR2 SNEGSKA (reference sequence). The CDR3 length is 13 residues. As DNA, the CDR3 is TGCAGTGCTATGGTCCGGTTCCACGATACGCAGTATTTT. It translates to CSAMVRFHDTQYF.

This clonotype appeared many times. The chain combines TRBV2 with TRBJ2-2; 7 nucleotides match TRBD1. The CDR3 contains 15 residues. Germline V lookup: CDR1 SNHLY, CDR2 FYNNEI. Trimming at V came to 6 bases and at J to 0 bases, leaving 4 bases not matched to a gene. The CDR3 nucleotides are TGTGCCAGCAGCCCAGGGGGACCGAACACCGGGGAGCTGTTTTTT. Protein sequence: CASSPGGPNTGELFF.

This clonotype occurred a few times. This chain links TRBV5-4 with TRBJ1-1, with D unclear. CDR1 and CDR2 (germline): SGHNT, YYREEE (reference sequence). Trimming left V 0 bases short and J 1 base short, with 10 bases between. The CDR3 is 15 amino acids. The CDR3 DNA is TGTGCCAGCAGCTTGGTTACAGTGGGGAACACTGAAGCTTTCTTT. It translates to CASSLVTVGNTEAFF.

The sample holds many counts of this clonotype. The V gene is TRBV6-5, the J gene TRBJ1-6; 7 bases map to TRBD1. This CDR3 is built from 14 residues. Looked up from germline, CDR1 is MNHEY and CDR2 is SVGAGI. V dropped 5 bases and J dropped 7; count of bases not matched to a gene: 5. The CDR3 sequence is CASSLTGNNSPLHF. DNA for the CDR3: TGTGCCAGCAGTCTGACAGGGAACAATTCACCCCTCCACTTT.

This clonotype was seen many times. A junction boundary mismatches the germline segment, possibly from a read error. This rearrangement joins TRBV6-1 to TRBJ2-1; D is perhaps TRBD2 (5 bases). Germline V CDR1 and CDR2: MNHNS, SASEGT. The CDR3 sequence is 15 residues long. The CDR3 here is CAISEVHGGAAKQFF. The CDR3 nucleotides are TGTGCCATCAGTGAAGTACACGGTGGAGCGGCTAAGCAGTTCTTC.

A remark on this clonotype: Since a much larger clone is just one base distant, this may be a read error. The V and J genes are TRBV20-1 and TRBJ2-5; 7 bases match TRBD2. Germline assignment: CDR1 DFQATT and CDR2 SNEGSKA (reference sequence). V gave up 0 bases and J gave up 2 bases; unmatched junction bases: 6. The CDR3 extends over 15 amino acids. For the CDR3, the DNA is TGCAGTGCTAGAGATTGGGCTAGCGGACAAGAGACCCAGTACTTC. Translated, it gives CSARDWASGQETQYF.

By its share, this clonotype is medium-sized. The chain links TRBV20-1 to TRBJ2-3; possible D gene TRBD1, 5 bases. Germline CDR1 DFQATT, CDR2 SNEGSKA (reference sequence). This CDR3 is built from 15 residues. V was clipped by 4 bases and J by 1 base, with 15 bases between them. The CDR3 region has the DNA TGCAGTGCTATCCCCAGACAGTGGGGCACAGATACGCAGTATTTT. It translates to CSAIPRQWGTDTQYF.

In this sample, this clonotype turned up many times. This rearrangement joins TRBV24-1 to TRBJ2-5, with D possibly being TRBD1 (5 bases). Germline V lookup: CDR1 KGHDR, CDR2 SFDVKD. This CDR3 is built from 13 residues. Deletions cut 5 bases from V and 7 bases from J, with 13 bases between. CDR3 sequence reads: CATSGDSERTQYF. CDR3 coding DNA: TGTGCCACCAGTGGAGACAGCGAAAGGACCCAGTACTTC.

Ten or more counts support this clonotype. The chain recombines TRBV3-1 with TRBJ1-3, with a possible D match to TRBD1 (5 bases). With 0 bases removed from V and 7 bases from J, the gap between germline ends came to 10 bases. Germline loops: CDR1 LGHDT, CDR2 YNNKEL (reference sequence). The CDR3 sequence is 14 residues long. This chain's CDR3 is CASSQESGINTIYF. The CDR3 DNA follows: TGTGCCAGCAGCCAAGAATCAGGGATCAACACCATATATTTT.